Following are 30 T cell receptor beta chains from one sample sequenced in a study of T cell responses to AZD1222 COVID-19 vaccine. Measured with immunoSEQ multiplex PCR; TCRdb has only the in-frame clones, and not every one. There are some 97,000 clones in the sample; more than 75% occur only once, and roughly 15% lies in the top ten. The sample was peripheral blood, taken on day 0 of AZD1222 vaccination. The receptor source for this set is an adult in good health.

The rearrangement joins TRBV3-1 (or the pseudogene TRBV3-2) to TRBJ1-5; no firm D call. The V gene lost 4 bases and the J gene lost 6 bases, with 10 bases spanning the gap. The germline V gene has CDR1 LGHDT and CDR2 YNNKEL (reference sequence). The CDR3 length is 13 residues. CDR3 amino acids: CASSPTQAQPQHF. Here the CDR3 DNA reads TGTGCCAGCAGCCCCACGCAGGCTCAGCCCCAGCATTTT.

V is TRBV7-3 and J is TRBJ1-1, with 9 bases matching TRBD1. The CDR3 consists of 15 residues. Germline lookup yields CDR1 SGHTA and CDR2 FQGTGA. V was pared by 5 bases and J by 4 bases, with 8 bases of the junction left unmatched. The CDR3 is CASSPIGTGSTEAFF. The DNA of the CDR3 is TGTGCCAGCAGCCCAATCGGGACAGGGAGCACTGAAGCTTTCTTT. Variable domain in full (rest from reference TRBV7-3 and TRBJ1-1): GAGVSQTPSNKVTEKGKYVELRCDPISGHTALYWYRQSLGQGPEFLIYFQGTGAADDSGLPNDRFFAVRPEGSVSTLKIQRTERGDSAVYLCASSPIGTGSTEAFFGQGTRLTVV.

The J gene is TRBJ1-1, the V gene TRBV24-1; D not resolved. CDR3 length: 13 amino acids. Germline lookup yields CDR1 KGHDR and CDR2 SFDVKD. Trimming pared 4 bases from V and 2 bases from J, leaving 7 bases between. The CDR3 here is CATSDRRNTEAFF. The CDR3 region has the DNA TGTGCCACCAGTGACCGCCGTAACACTGAAGCTTTCTTT.

The CDR3 DNA follows: TGTGCCAGCAGTCCCGTAATAGGATTTTACGAGCAGTACTTC. It yields the protein CASSPVIGFYEQYF. The V call is TRBV28, the J call TRBJ2-7; no firm D call. Germline CDR1 reads MDHEN; CDR2 reads SYDVKM. The CDR3 is 14 amino acids. V lost 5 bases and J lost 4, with 15 bases in between.

This clone was detected once. In DNA form, the CDR3 reads TGTGCCAGCAGCTTGTTCGCCCAGGCCTACACCGGGGAGCTGTTTTTT. It yields the protein CASSLFAQAYTGELFF. The chain carries TRBV5-8 and TRBJ2-2; the D is unclear. Per germline, CDR1 SGHTS and CDR2 YDEGEE. V gave up 1 base and J gave up 3 bases, with 13 bases separating them. The CDR3 covers 16 residues. Variable domain in full (rest from reference TRBV5-8 and TRBJ2-2): EAGVTQSPTHLIKTRGQQATLRCSPISGHTSVYWYQQALGLGLQFLLWYDEGEERNRGNFPPRFSGRQFPNYSSELNVNALELEDSALYLCASSLFAQAYTGELFFGEGSRLTVL.

The gene calls are TRBV6-5 and TRBJ1-3; D may be TRBD1 (6 bases). The germline gives CDR1 MNHEY, CDR2 SVGAGI. There are 13 residues in the CDR3. V was clipped by 7 bases and J by 6 bases, with 13 bases between them. CDR3 loop: CASILQGSNTIYF. The DNA for the CDR3 is TGTGCCAGCATTCTACAGGGATCAAACACCATATATTTT.

The chain joins TRBV7-9 to TRBJ1-4; 8 nucleotides match TRBD1. V lost 5 bases, J lost 7 bases, and 9 bases stayed unmatched. CDR1 is SEHNR, CDR2 FQNEAQ, per germline (reference sequence). The CDR3 spans 15 residues. This chain's CDR3 is CASSATGQEFEKLFF. In DNA form, the CDR3 reads TGTGCCAGCAGCGCAACGGGACAGGAGTTTGAAAAACTGTTTTTT.

This clone came up a few times. The chain combines TRBV19 with TRBJ1-2; 7 bases match TRBD1. CDR1 is LNHDA, CDR2 SQIVND, per germline (reference sequence). The CDR3 length is 15 residues. V lost 3 bases and J lost 1; bases outside the gene matches: 5. The CDR3 loop is CASSIVPGGNYGYTF. The CDR3 nucleotides read TGTGCCAGTAGTATTGTCCCAGGGGGTAACTATGGCTACACCTTC.

The CDR3 DNA reads TGCGCCAGCAGTTTCCCCGGGGTCGGCTATGGCTACACCTTC. Residues: CASSFPGVGYGYTF. The J gene is TRBJ1-2, the V gene TRBV5-1; D ambiguous. CDR1 is SGHRS and CDR2 is YFSETQ in the germline V gene. This CDR3 spans 14 amino acids. V lost 5 bases to trimming and J lost 4 bases, with 15 bases between them.

Written as DNA, the CDR3 is TGTGCCAGCCATACCTCGGGGAACACTGAAGCTTTCTTT. The encoded protein is CASHTSGNTEAFF. The chain recombines TRBV27 with TRBJ1-1; D remains ambiguous. Germline CDR1 reads MNHEY; CDR2 reads SMNVEV (reference sequence). CDR3 length equals 13 residues. Trimming shortened V by 8 bases and J by 1 base, and 11 bases separated the two germline ends.

This chain connects TRBV7-9 to TRBJ1-1, with no clear D. Germline CDR1 and CDR2: SEHNR and FQNEAQ (reference sequence). The V end was cut by 5 bases, the J end by 4 bases, with 17 bases between. This CDR3 has 15 amino acids. The CDR3 region is CASSPNPLGLTEAFF. DNA of the CDR3: TGTGCCAGCAGCCCCAACCCACTAGGACTCACTGAAGCTTTCTTT.

The chain uses TRBV10-3 and TRBJ1-5; 10 bases are shared with TRBD1. The CDR3 is 17 residues long. With 3 bases clipped from V and 4 bases from J, the junction kept 9 bases outside the gene matches. The germline CDR1 and CDR2 sequences are ENHRY and SYGVKD. The CDR3 region is CAISDQNPGQGNQPQHF. For the CDR3, the DNA is TGTGCCATCAGTGATCAAAACCCGGGACAGGGGAATCAGCCCCAGCATTTT.

This clone was seen only a few times. The chain couples TRBV5-8 to TRBJ1-5; D is ambiguous. This CDR3 has 18 amino acids. V was clipped by 1 base and J by 0 bases, with 17 bases between them. The germline CDR1 and CDR2 sequences are SGHTS and YDEGEE. CDR3 residues: CASSLWFSWRVSNQPQHF. Here the CDR3 DNA reads TGTGCCAGCAGCTTGTGGTTCAGCTGGAGAGTTAGCAATCAGCCCCAGCATTTT.

CDR3 protein: CASSLEPHGPYTF. The CDR3 DNA follows: TGTGCCAGCAGCTTAGAACCCCACGGGCCCTACACCTTC. The genes are TRBV11-3 and TRBJ1-2; D not resolved. This CDR3 region has 13 residues. Between the trimmed V and J ends, which lost 0 bases and 10 bases, there was a span of 12 bases. Looked up from germline, CDR1 is SGHNT and CDR2 is YENEEA.

The rearrangement uses TRBV4-1 and TRBJ1-3; tentative D call: TRBD1 (5 bases). The V end was cut by 0 bases, the J end by 2 bases, with 11 bases between. Germline CDR1 reads MGHRA; CDR2 reads YSYEKL. CDR3 size: 16 residues. CDR3 protein: CASSQESLGAGNTIYF. CDR3 coding DNA: TGCGCCAGCAGCCAAGAATCCTTAGGGGCTGGAAACACCATATATTTT.

The chain couples TRBV3-1 (or the pseudogene TRBV3-2) to TRBJ2-5; 7 bases map to TRBD2. CDR1 is LGHDT, CDR2 YNNKEL, per germline (reference sequence). The length of the CDR3 is 14 residues. Losses at the gene ends were 0 bases for V and 4 bases for J; bases not matched to a gene: 2. The CDR3 nucleotides read TGTGCCAGCAGCCAAGATCTAGCGGTAGAGACCCAGTACTTC. Encoded protein: CASSQDLAVETQYF.

The CDR3 is CASSLGQRNTEAFF. The CDR3 coding sequence is TGTGCCAGCAGCTTAGGACAAAGGAACACTGAAGCTTTCTTT. This chain links TRBV5-6 with TRBJ1-1; a possible D gene is TRBD1 (5 bases). The CDR3 runs 14 residues. The germline V and J ends were trimmed by 2 bases and 1 base, with 9 bases remaining between them. Germline V gene sequence: CDR1 SGHDT, CDR2 YYEEEE.

The rearrangement joins TRBV18 to TRBJ1-1, with 7 bases fitting TRBD1. With V trimmed by 5 bases and J by 0 bases, 12 bases remained unmatched. CDR1 and CDR2 from the germline V gene are KGHSH and LQKENI. The CDR3 consists of 17 residues. The DNA for the CDR3 is TGTGCCAGCTCAAGGAGTGAGGAGGGGGCTCTGAACACTGAAGCTTTCTTT. Amino acids: CASSRSEEGALNTEAFF.

The chain combines TRBV25-1 with TRBJ2-5; D tentatively reads TRBD1 or TRBD2 (5 bases each). CDR3 size: 13 residues. CDR1 is MGHDK, CDR2 SYGVNS, per germline. V gave up 6 bases and J gave up 7 bases, with 15 bases separating them. The CDR3 region has the DNA TGTGCCAGCAGCGGGACCACCACGGGGACCCAGTACTTC. Its translation: CASSGTTTGTQYF.

The gene calls are TRBV6-2 or TRBV6-3 and TRBJ1-5; TRBD1 is a possible D gene (6 bases). Trimming shortened V by 4 bases and J by 6 bases, and 13 bases separated the two germline ends. The CDR3 length is 14 residues. Germline assignment: CDR1 MNHEY and CDR2 SVGEGT. The CDR3 bases are TGTGCCAGCAGTTTCAGCGGGGGCTCTCAGCCCCAGCATTTT. Translation gives CASSFSGGSQPQHF.

V and J are TRBV5-1 and TRBJ2-1; D assignment may be TRBD1 or TRBD2 (6 bases each). V lost 0 bases to trimming and J lost 0 bases, with 13 bases between them. This CDR3 contains 17 residues. The germline CDR1 and CDR2 sequences are SGHRS and YFSETQ. The CDR3 is CASSLVVGGSSYNEQFF. CDR3 sequence (DNA): TGCGCCAGCAGCTTGGTAGTGGGGGGCAGCTCCTACAATGAGCAGTTCTTC. The full variable domain, its missing parts supplied by reference TRBV5-1 and TRBJ2-1, is KAGVTQTPRYLIKTRGQQVTLSCSPISGHRSVSWYQQTPGQGLQFLFEYFSETQRNKGNFPGRFSGRQFSNSRSEMNVSTLELGDSALYLCASSLVVGGSSYNEQFFGPGTRLTVL.

The chain links TRBV11-2 to TRBJ2-3; D gene unclear. CDR3 length: 11 residues. The germline V gene encodes CDR1 SGHAT and CDR2 FQNNGV. V lost 2 bases, J lost 3 bases, and 0 bases lay in between. The CDR3 region is CASSLTDTQYF. CDR3 nucleotides: TGTGCCAGCAGCTTAACAGATACGCAGTATTTT.

The chain recombines TRBV18 with TRBJ2-3; no definite D call. V lost 2 bases, J lost 0 bases, and 3 bases lay in between. The germline gives CDR1 KGHSH, CDR2 LQKENI. The CDR3 has 13 residues. The CDR3 spells CASSPSSTDTQYF. The CDR3 nucleotides read TGTGCCAGCTCACCATCGAGCACAGATACGCAGTATTTT.

The chain uses TRBV9 and TRBJ1-3; TRBD1 aligns across 8 bases. This CDR3 is 16 amino acids long. Germline CDR1 reads SGDLS; CDR2 reads YYNGEE. The V and J ends lost 4 bases and 4 bases, in that order; junction bases with no gene match: 10. CDR3 bases: TGTGCCAGCAGCACGGGGGACAGGACAAGGGGAAACACCATATATTTT. Its protein is CASSTGDRTRGNTIYF. The full variable domain, its missing parts supplied by reference TRBV9 and TRBJ1-3, is DSGVTQTPKHLITATGQRVTLRCSPRSGDLSVYWYQQSLDQGLQFLIQYYNGEERAKGNILERFSAQQFPDLHSELNLSSLELGDSALYFCASSTGDRTRGNTIYFGEGSWLTVV.

This clone was recorded a few times. The V call is TRBV5-1, the J call TRBJ2-1; 8 bases are a match to TRBD2. This CDR3 contains 14 residues. CDR1 is SGHRS, CDR2 YFSETQ, per germline. With 4 bases clipped from V and 6 bases from J, the junction kept 6 bases outside the gene matches. CDR3 coding DNA: TGCGCCAGCAGCCCAGGGACTAGTGGCAATGAGCAGTTCTTC. Translation: CASSPGTSGNEQFF.

The chain couples TRBV5-5 to TRBJ2-7, with D possibly being TRBD1 (6 bases). The length of the CDR3 is 17 residues. Germline lookup yields CDR1 SGHKS and CDR2 YYEKEE (reference sequence). The ends were cut back, 4 bases at V and 0 bases at J, with 20 bases in the middle. The CDR3 loop reads CASSLFPSRGGSYEQYF. DNA for the CDR3: TGTGCCAGCAGCCTCTTCCCCTCCAGAGGGGGCTCCTACGAGCAGTACTTC.

The chain has TRBV19 and TRBJ1-5, with 9 bases matching TRBD1. V lost 5 bases to trimming and J lost 0 bases; unmatched junction nucleotides: 5. In germline, CDR1 is LNHDA, CDR2 SQIVND (reference sequence). This CDR3 comprises 16 residues. CDR3 nucleotides: TGTGCCAGTAGTCGGAGACAGGGGGATAGCAATCAGCCCCAGCATTTT. Protein product: CASSRRQGDSNQPQHF.

This chain joins TRBV29-1 and TRBJ1-4, with D maybe TRBD1 (5 bases). V was clipped by 7 bases and J by 1 base, with 13 bases between them. Germline lookup yields CDR1 SQVTM and CDR2 ANQGSEA. The CDR3 runs 14 residues. The CDR3 spells CSGQGAGTNEKLFF. CDR3 DNA: TGCAGCGGTCAGGGAGCCGGAACTAATGAAAAACTGTTTTTT. The full variable domain, rest sourced from reference TRBV29-1 and TRBJ1-4, is SAVISQKPSRDICQRGTSLTIQCQVDSQVTMMFWYRQQPGQSLTLIATANQGSEATYESGFVIDKFPISRPNLTFSTLTVSNMSPEDSSIYLCSGQGAGTNEKLFFGSGTQLSVL.

The V gene is TRBV6-5, the J gene TRBJ1-1; D possibly corresponds to TRBD1 (6 bases). Germline V gene data show CDR1 as MNHEY and CDR2 as SVGAGI. The CDR3 consists of 13 residues. Trimming took 0 bases from V and 8 from J, leaving 10 bases between them. The CDR3 bases are TGTGCCAGCAGTTACTCCCGACAGGTAGAAGCTTTCTTT. It is translated as CASSYSRQVEAFF.

This chain links TRBV9 with TRBJ1-5; weak D call: TRBD1 (6 bases). The CDR3 runs 13 residues. CDR1 SGDLS and CDR2 YYNGEE come from the germline V gene. Trimming pared 4 bases from V and 3 bases from J, leaving 8 bases between. CDR3 in DNA: TGTGCCAGCAGCAGGGGGGACAATCAGCCCCAGCATTTT. This gives the protein CASSRGDNQPQHF.